This is a list of T cell receptor beta chains from one sample in a study of T cell responses to AZD1222 COVID-19 vaccine. Clones were read by immunoSEQ multiplex PCR, and TCRdb kept only the in-frame ones, dropping some. This sample yields around 140,000 clones, of which over 90% are seen a single time; more than 4.5% belongs to the top ten. Here the sequenced sample was peripheral blood, taken on day 0 of AZD1222 vaccination. Receptor source: an adult in good health. Both conserved end residues are part of each CDR3. A D gene is named only where the DNA matches it firmly. The size of a clone is reported for some rows only, either as once, few or many, or as a class for expanded clones.

clone_size: .
v_call: TRBV4-1
j_call: TRBJ1-2
d_call: .
cdr3_nt: TGCGCCAGCAGCCACCCTGGGAGGGCTAACTATGGCTACACCTTC
cdr3_aa: CASSHPGRANYGYTF

clone_size: .
v_call: TRBV28
j_call: TRBJ2-2
d_call: .
cdr3_nt: TGTGCCAGCCGTGGGGTTCCTGGGGAGCTGTTTTTT
cdr3_aa: CASRGVPGELFF

clone_size: .
v_call: TRBV30
j_call: TRBJ2-5
d_call: TRBD2
cdr3_nt: TGTGCCTGGAGTGTACCTAGTAGCGGGGGTCTGGAGACCCAGTACTTC
cdr3_aa: CAWSVPSSGGLETQYF

clone_size: .
v_call: TRBV2
j_call: TRBJ1-1
d_call: .
cdr3_nt: TGTGCCAGCAGTGAAGCCTACGAGACATCCAGAGCTTTCTTT
cdr3_aa: CASSEAYETSRAFF

clone_size: .
v_call: TRBV6-5
j_call: TRBJ1-2
d_call: .
cdr3_nt: TGTGCCAGCAGTTACGGCCTCGGCGTGGGCTACACCTTC
cdr3_aa: CASSYGLGVGYTF

clone_size: few
v_call: TRBV7-8
j_call: TRBJ2-1
d_call: .
cdr3_nt: TGTGCCAGCAGCTTCTCCGCTAGCTCCTTCATTGGGAGTGAGCAGTTCTTC
cdr3_aa: CASSFSASSFIGSEQFF

clone_size: .
v_call: TRBV9
j_call: TRBJ1-6
d_call: TRBD1
cdr3_nt: TGTGCCAGCAGCGTCCAGGACAGGGGGAGGTCACCCCTCCACTTT
cdr3_aa: CASSVQDRGRSPLHF

clone_size: .
v_call: TRBV2
j_call: TRBJ2-6
d_call: TRBD2
cdr3_nt: TGTGCCAGCCAGCGGGGTGTTGGGTCTGGGGCCAACGTCCTGACTTTC
cdr3_aa: CASQRGVGSGANVLTF

clone_size: .
v_call: TRBV27
j_call: TRBJ2-6
d_call: TRBD1
cdr3_nt: TGTGCCAGCAGTCTCGGACAGGGGGCTGGGGCCAACGTCCTGACTTTC
cdr3_aa: CASSLGQGAGANVLTF

clone_size: .
v_call: TRBV27
j_call: TRBJ1-6
d_call: .
cdr3_nt: TGTGCCAGCAGTTGGGTGGGTTCACCCCTCCACTTT
cdr3_aa: CASSWVGSPLHF

clone_size: .
v_call: TRBV30
j_call: TRBJ2-7
d_call: .
cdr3_nt: TGTGCCTGGAGTACAGGAAATCTGTACGAGCAGTACTTC
cdr3_aa: CAWSTGNLYEQYF

clone_size: once
v_call: TRBV28
j_call: TRBJ1-1
d_call: .
cdr3_nt: TGTGCCAGCAGTTTCGGTGGGCGCACTGAAGCTTTCTTT
cdr3_aa: CASSFGGRTEAFF

clone_size: .
v_call: TRBV10-3
j_call: TRBJ2-7
d_call: .
cdr3_nt: TGTGCCATCAGTGATGCAGGGGTCGGATACGAGCAGTACTTC
cdr3_aa: CAISDAGVGYEQYF

clone_size: .
v_call: TRBV28
j_call: TRBJ1-2
d_call: .
cdr3_nt: TGTGCCAGCAGTTTCTCGTCCCCCCGTCTGGAGTTATATGGCTACACCTTC
cdr3_aa: CASSFSSPRLELYGYTF

clone_size: .
v_call: TRBV9
j_call: TRBJ1-2
d_call: TRBD1
cdr3_nt: TGTGCCAGCAGCCTAGGGGAGGGGGCGGCTAACTATGGCTACACCTTC
cdr3_aa: CASSLGEGAANYGYTF

clone_size: .
v_call: TRBV29-1
j_call: TRBJ1-2
d_call: .
cdr3_nt: TGCAGCGTTGAGGCAGGGGTCGTGGCTGACTATGGCTACACCTTC
cdr3_aa: CSVEAGVVADYGYTF

clone_size: .
v_call: TRBV3-1/TRBV3-2
j_call: TRBJ2-1
d_call: .
cdr3_nt: TGTGCCAGCAGCCAAGATTTCGTGGCTAATGAGCAGTTCTTC
cdr3_aa: CASSQDFVANEQFF

clone_size: .
v_call: TRBV7-9
j_call: TRBJ2-7
d_call: .
cdr3_nt: TGTGCCAGCAGCCTACAGGTCTACGAGCAGTACTTC
cdr3_aa: CASSLQVYEQYF

clone_size: .
v_call: TRBV7-2
j_call: TRBJ2-5
d_call: TRBD2
cdr3_nt: TGTGCCAGCAGCATTTGGGGGACTAGCGGGAGCGGGGAGACCCAGTACTTC
cdr3_aa: CASSIWGTSGSGETQYF

clone_size: .
v_call: TRBV6-5
j_call: TRBJ1-3
d_call: TRBD1
cdr3_nt: TGTGCCAGCAGTCAGGGGGACAGGGGGGGAAACACCATATATTTT
cdr3_aa: CASSQGDRGGNTIYF

clone_size: .
v_call: TRBV11-2
j_call: TRBJ2-3
d_call: .
cdr3_nt: TGTGCCAGCAGCTTCTATTTCAGCACAGATACGCAGTATTTT
cdr3_aa: CASSFYFSTDTQYF

clone_size: .
v_call: TRBV4-2
j_call: TRBJ2-7
d_call: TRBD2
cdr3_nt: TGTGCCAGCAGCCAAGAACGAAGCGGGGACTCCTACGAGCAGTACTTC
cdr3_aa: CASSQERSGDSYEQYF

clone_size: .
v_call: TRBV11-2
j_call: TRBJ1-6
d_call: TRBD1
cdr3_nt: TGTGCCAGCAGCCTTGGGGACAGGAATAATTCACCCCTCCACTTT
cdr3_aa: CASSLGDRNNSPLHF

clone_size: .
v_call: TRBV24-1
j_call: TRBJ2-7
d_call: TRBD1
cdr3_nt: TGTGCCACCATATTACAGGGGGCAATCGACGAGCAGTACTTC
cdr3_aa: CATILQGAIDEQYF

clone_size: .
v_call: TRBV5-5
j_call: TRBJ2-1
d_call: .
cdr3_nt: TGTGCCAGCAGTCAGGGGGGCGTAACCTACAATGAGCAGTTCTTC
cdr3_aa: CASSQGGVTYNEQFF

clone_size: .
v_call: TRBV5-1
j_call: TRBJ1-1
d_call: .
cdr3_nt: TGCGCCAGCACCATGAACAGTGCGAACACTGAAGCTTTCTTT
cdr3_aa: CASTMNSANTEAFF

clone_size: .
v_call: TRBV6-5
j_call: TRBJ2-7
d_call: TRBD1
cdr3_nt: TGTGCCATAGGACAGGGGCCCTACGAGCAGTACTTC
cdr3_aa: CAIGQGPYEQYF

clone_size: .
v_call: TRBV2
j_call: TRBJ1-2
d_call: TRBD1
cdr3_nt: TGTGCCAGCCGGACAGGGAAGGACTATGGCTACACCTTC
cdr3_aa: CASRTGKDYGYTF

clone_size: .
v_call: TRBV6-1
j_call: TRBJ1-2
d_call: .
cdr3_nt: TGTGCCAGCAGTGAAGCGCGCGAGACACACAGCGGTGTAGGCTTCTATGGCTACACCTTC
cdr3_aa: CASSEARETHSGVGFYGYTF

clone_size: .
v_call: TRBV6-5
j_call: TRBJ2-1
d_call: .
cdr3_nt: TGTGCCAGCAGCCGTGCCTACAATGAGCAGTTCTTC
cdr3_aa: CASSRAYNEQFF

clone_size: few
v_call: TRBV6-5
j_call: TRBJ2-6
d_call: .
cdr3_nt: TGTGCCAGCAGTTTTACAGACTCTGGGGCCAACGTCCTGACTTTC
cdr3_aa: CASSFTDSGANVLTF

clone_size: once
v_call: TRBV6-9
j_call: TRBJ1-5
d_call: .
cdr3_nt: TGTGCCAGCAGTTATTACGTCCTGGGGGCTGGAGCCTATCAGCCCCAGCATTTT
cdr3_aa: CASSYYVLGAGAYQPQHF

clone_size: .
v_call: TRBV4-2
j_call: TRBJ2-7
d_call: .
cdr3_nt: TGTGCCAGCAGCCAAGATCAAAGCTTAAGCTCCTACGAGCAGTACTTC
cdr3_aa: CASSQDQSLSSYEQYF